This T cell receptor beta chain originates from a study of human T cells and chemical hapten exposure. Study information: Throughout a study of approximately 24 weeks, patients underwent weekly scalp administration of diphenylcyclopropenone doses.

Germline V gene data show CDR1 as SGHRS and CDR2 as YFSETQ. This CDR3 is 15 amino acids long. Trimming left V 0 bases short and J 2 bases short, with 12 bases between. TCRdb independently ran MiXCR on the RACE reads; one entry per CDR3 protein. The sample carries 33,000 or so distinct CDR3 sequences, around 12% recorded once. Time point: pre-sensitization, week 0. The treatment denotes: therapeutic diphenylcyclopropenone sensitization with weekly scalp DPC. Sequencing started from total RNA isolated from unfractionated whole blood. The rearrangement links TRBV5-1 to TRBJ2-7; D uncertain. The sample was whole blood, taken in connection with sensitization to the hapten diphenylcyclopropenone (DPC). The TCR originated in a woman between 40 and 50 years old with alopecia areata. Some clones in this sample may be carry-over from other donors' samples. Here the CDR3 reads CASSLEAKRAYEQYF. The CDR3 coding sequence is TGCGCCAGCAGCTTGGAGGCCAAGAGAGCCTACGAGCAGTACTTC.